A single sample gave rise to the 6 T cell receptor beta chains below, sequenced in a study of T cell changes during pregnancy in multiple sclerosis. The protocol was immunoSEQ multiplex PCR, while the TCRdb copy is restricted to in-frame clones and leaves out a portion. The sample has 12,000 or so clones; around 86% are singletons. The specimen comprised CD8+ T cells from peripheral blood mononuclear cells, sampled in the second trimester of pregnancy. These receptors were obtained from a female donor in good health, enrolled as a control in a pregnancy study.

Within the sample, this clone is medium-sized. CDR3 nucleotides: TGCGCCAGCAGCCAAGGCAGGGGCTACACCGGGGAGCTGTTTTTT. Amino acids: CASSQGRGYTGELFF. The V gene is TRBV4-3, the J gene TRBJ2-2; maybe TRBD1 (6 bases). Germline CDR1 is LGHNA and CDR2 is YSLEER. V was shortened by 1 base and J by 3 bases, with 9 bases between the two germline ends. CDR3 length equals 15 residues.

This rearrangement joins TRBV2 to TRBJ2-3, with TRBD1 matching 9 bases. CDR3 length: 16 amino acids. Germline V CDR1 and CDR2: SNHLY, FYNNEI. Trimming cost V 9 bases and J 5 bases; bases outside gene matches: 15. The CDR3 DNA sequence: TGTGCCAGTTATAACAGGGGGCGCATAGCCCAAGATACGCAGTATTTT. It specifies CASYNRGRIAQDTQYF.

The chain joins TRBV4-2 to TRBJ2-7; possibly TRBD2 for D (5 bases). CDR3 length: 13 residues. V was clipped by 2 bases and J by 3 bases, with 8 bases between them. CDR1 is LGHNA and CDR2 is YNFKEQ in the germline V gene. The CDR3 loop is CASSQHRGYEQYF. CDR3 nucleotide sequence: TGTGCCAGCAGCCAACATCGGGGCTACGAGCAGTACTTC.

The rearrangement links TRBV6-5 to TRBJ1-3; no clear D. Trimming left V 6 bases short and J 0 bases short, with 9 bases between. The CDR3 is 14 residues long. Germline V gene data show CDR1 as MNHEY and CDR2 as SVGAGI. This CDR3 reads CASRQRGSGNTIYF. The CDR3 region has the DNA TGTGCCAGCAGACAACGGGGCTCTGGAAACACCATATATTTT.

The chain joins TRBV19 to TRBJ1-1; D is undetermined. The CDR3 extends over 14 amino acids. Germline V gives CDR1 LNHDA, CDR2 SQIVND (reference sequence). Trimming took off 5 bases at V and 1 base at J, with 11 bases between the two ends. The CDR3 here is CASSLAARNTEAFF. The CDR3 DNA is TGTGCCAGTAGTTTGGCGGCAAGGAACACTGAAGCTTTCTTT.

The V call is TRBV20-1, the J call TRBJ2-3; the D is unclear. The germline V gene has CDR1 DFQATT and CDR2 SNEGSKA (reference sequence). Trimming stripped 6 bases from V and 6 bases from J, with 10 bases between. The CDR3 consists of 11 residues. CDR3 bases: TGCAGTGCGTTCCGGGTTGATACGCAGTATTTT. It specifies CSAFRVDTQYF.